A single TCR beta chain is shown here with its context. What antigen it recognizes has not been identified. No base quality information exists; no much larger clone differs at one position. Reading the germline V gene (reference sequence) gives CDR1 LNHDA and CDR2 SQIVND. Trimming removed 3 bases from V and 2 bases from J; the gene matches leave 12 bases unexplained. The CDR3 has 18 amino acids, counting the end cysteine and phenylalanine. Only the CDR3 portion is preserved as DNA: 54 bases, with reading frame beginning at the first base. These data belong to a study of CD8 T cells in Susac syndrome (dated by TCRdb to the late 2010s). Regarding the research as a whole: The study used repertoire sequencing to test whether antigen drove CD8+ T cell activation and differentiation in Susac syndrome. Findings and caveats that apply to the study as a whole: The study acknowledged that relatively few individuals were included in the TCR sequencing and HLA analysis.

RNA was extracted using the RNeasy kit, and about 0.5 to 1 ug of the RNA was reverse transcribed with random hexamers. The immunoSEQ multiplex PCR assay, covering 54 Vbeta and 13 Jbeta segments, was used to amplify TCR beta CDR3 regions. PCR amplification bias was corrected using a synthetic template baseline for primer optimization and computational correction. Concerning the study's data processing: Reads were annotated to V, D and J genes per IMGT and analyzed with immunoSEQ Analyzer, keeping only productive sequences. Clonality was calculated as one minus the Shannon entropy normalized by log2 of the number of productive unique sequences. For each patient and control, public and private clones were evaluated within the 100 most prevalent clones. Susac-specific clones were defined as absent from healthy and MS cohorts, 1052 published viral clones and other ImmuneACCESS disease sequences. The public reads were reprocessed in TCRdb via fastp at Q25 and MiXCR, keeping in-frame beta chains. For every CDR3 protein sequence, its rows merge into one entry that carries the most common genes and DNA. The V and J calls here are based on TCRdb, not the publication. The sample includes around 140,000 distinct CDR3 sequences, with 95% observed a single time. The biggest ten clones account for around 0.12% of the sample.

Peripheral blood CD8+ and CD4+ T cells from healthy donors, Susac syndrome patients and multiple sclerosis patients were profiled by high-throughput TCR beta sequencing. The multiple sclerosis controls were treatment-naive patients whose relapsing-remitting disease, either stable or active, fulfilled the revised McDonald criteria. Bulk CD8+ and CD4+ T cells were purified magnetically by negative isolation, whereas CD8+ TEMRA cells were enriched by FACS. Blood was drawn into EDTA tubes, processed within 24 hours, and PBMCs were isolated by density gradient centrifugation. PBMCs destined for TCR sequencing were cryopreserved in liquid nitrogen and later thawed in a 37 °C water bath. The sorted or isolated CD4+, CD8+ and CD8+ TEMRA cells reached a purity of at least 90%.

The TCR sequence derives from a human donor with multiple sclerosis. Sequencing was done on a sample of CD4+ T cells from PBMCs. The chain was built from TRBV19 and TRBJ2-1, with TRBD2 identical over 8 junction bases. For the CDR3, the sequence is CASSILAGLAGAYNEQFF. In nucleotide form, the sequence is TGTGCCAGTAGTATCCTTGCAGGGCTAGCGGGTGCCTACAATGAGCAGTTCTTC.